This T cell receptor beta chain was recorded in a study of T cells after yellow fever vaccination. In regard to this clonotype: The target antigen is unknown.

Study findings and constraints: Most primary-vaccination clones reappeared after the booster (about 97% CD4, 85% to 90% CD8). The secondary T-cell response peaked on day 5, not day 15, but was weaker.

In making TCR cDNA, 5'RACE template switching added a universal primer site and UMIs to it. In TCRdb, the 5' RACE reads were re-called with MiXCR into one record per CDR3 protein. The repertoire holds almost 600,000 distinct CDR3 sequences, about 14% seen once, with more than 13% in the top ten. Sequencing used PBMCs, obtained on the day of the yellow fever booster vaccination. This TCR was sampled from a man younger than 40 who received the YFV17D yellow fever vaccine.

CDR3 region: CSASAVPGLAGGSYEQYF. CDR3 bases: TGCAGTGCTAGCGCAGTCCCGGGACTAGCGGGAGGGTCCTACGAGCAGTACTTC. The chain couples TRBV20-1 to TRBJ2-7; TRBD2 matches at 16 bases. From germline, CDR1 is DFQATT and CDR2 SNEGSKA (reference sequence). J gave up 1 base and V 3 bases, and 9 bases lay outside the gene matches. The length of the CDR3 is 18 residues.